One and the same sample provided the 4 T cell receptor beta chains below, sequenced in a study of OX40 agonist ivuxolimab in advanced cancers. Library generation was performed with the immunoSEQ multiplex PCR assay. The source is immuneACCESS, and TCRdb retained only in-frame sequences with V and J called. Part of the clones is not carried over; for the studies checked, unresolved V genes explain less than half of this, and the remainder is unexplained. The sample table holds more than 35,000 clones, of which more than 75% were seen once. Of the sample, around a quarter falls within the top ten clones. The input for sequencing was CD4+ or CD8+ T cells sorted from blood, taken in a trial of the OX40 agonist ivuxolimab. All receptors come from an adult with an advanced solid tumor such as melanoma, head and neck, liver or kidney cancer.

The sample holds one count of this clone. The rearrangement joins TRBV29-1 to TRBJ1-1; no clear D. The CDR3 consists of 12 residues. V lost 2 bases and J 1 base, leaving 5 bases between the germline ends. CDR1 SQVTM and CDR2 ANQGSEA come from the germline V gene. CDR3 amino acids: CSVEIQNTEAFF. For the CDR3, the DNA is TGCAGCGTTGAAATTCAGAACACTGAAGCTTTCTTT.

The chain joins TRBV7-7 to TRBJ1-3; D possibly corresponds to TRBD1 (5 bases). The CDR3 contains 15 residues. Germline V gives CDR1 SSHAT, CDR2 FNYEAQ (reference sequence). Trimming removed 3 bases from V and 4 bases from J, with 13 bases in between. The CDR3 reads CASSLGPEAGNTIYF. CDR3 DNA sequence: TGTGCCAGCAGCTTGGGACCCGAAGCCGGAAACACCATATATTTT. Full variable domain (missing parts from reference TRBV7-7 and TRBJ1-3): GAGVSQSPRYKVTKRGQDVTLRCDPISSHATLYWYQQALGQGPEFLTYFNYEAQPDKSGLPSDRFSAERPEGSISTLTIQRTEQRDSAMYRCASSLGPEAGNTIYFGEGSWLTVV.

This clone was counted between two and nine times. At the DNA level, this CDR3 is encoded by other sequences in the same sample as well. The gene calls are TRBV21-1 and TRBJ2-3; the table's D call, TRBD1, has no DNA check behind it. TRBV21-1 is termed a pseudogene. The CDR3 consists of 16 residues. CDR3 coding DNA: TGTGCCAGCAGCAAAGGAAACAGGGGAAGGGCAGATACGCAGTATTTT. Protein product: CASSKGNRGRADTQYF.

The CDR3 nucleotides read TGCGCCAGCAGCTTGGGCAGTGCCTCCTACGAGCAGTACTTC. It yields the protein CASSLGSASYEQYF. This sequence joins TRBV5-1 and TRBJ2-7, with no clear D. This CDR3 spans 14 amino acids. Germline V gene lookup returns CDR1 SGHRS and CDR2 YFSETQ. V was trimmed by 0 bases and J by 0 bases, leaving 7 bases between them.